Shown below are 23 T cell receptor beta chains from a single sample sequenced in a study of human T cells and chemical hapten exposure. Time point defined: patch test 1, 2 weeks after DPC sensitization. Treatment indicated: therapeutic diphenylcyclopropenone sensitization with weekly scalp DPC. TCRdb fed the RACE reads into MiXCR, producing one record per CDR3 protein. Of 180,000 or so distinct CDR3 sequences in the sample, around 24% were seen once. Sequencing used whole blood, obtained in connection with sensitization to the hapten diphenylcyclopropenone (DPC). The receptors were gathered from a woman aged 45-59 years with alopecia areata. Some clones in this sample may be carry-over from other donors' samples.

In this sample, this clonotype turned up a few times. The rearrangement joins TRBV6-5 to TRBJ2-3; D gene unclear. This CDR3 spans 14 amino acids. The V and J ends lost 0 bases and 5 bases respectively, with 9 bases between them. CDR1 is MNHEY, CDR2 SVGAGI, per germline. The CDR3 sequence: CASSYSWIGDTQYF. The DNA for the CDR3 is TGTGCCAGCAGTTACTCATGGATAGGAGATACGCAGTATTTT.

The CDR3: CSAPAPASGNTDTQYF. In nucleotides, the CDR3 is TGCAGTGCGCCCGCCCCCGCTAGCGGTAACACAGATACGCAGTATTTT. This chain links TRBV20-1 with TRBJ2-3, with TRBD2 matching over 7 bases. This CDR3 has 16 residues. The J segment lost 2 bases and the V segment lost 6 bases, leaving 14 bases of the junction unmatched. Germline V gives CDR1 DFQATT, CDR2 SNEGSKA (reference sequence).

This clonotype was seen only a few times. The chain is built from TRBV6-2 or TRBV6-3 and TRBJ2-1; TRBD2 aligns across 10 bases. Germline CDR1 is MNHEY and CDR2 is SVGEGT. V gave up 2 bases and J gave up 14 bases; unmatched junction bases: 6. The CDR3 extends over 13 amino acids. CDR3 amino acids: CASSYALAGEKFF. DNA for the CDR3: TGTGCCAGCAGTTACGCGCTAGCGGGAGAAAAGTTCTTC.

The rearrangement uses TRBV2 and TRBJ2-1, with TRBD2 as a possible D gene (5 bases). The germline CDR1 and CDR2 sequences are SNHLY and FYNNEI. The CDR3 totals 14 residues. Trimming shortened V by 10 bases and J by 0 bases, and 13 bases separated the two germline ends. The CDR3 DNA reads as TGTGCCACTGTAAGCGGAAGCTCCTACAATGAGCAGTTCTTC. Amino acid sequence: CATVSGSSYNEQFF.

The V call is TRBV19, the J call TRBJ2-2; no clear D. The V end lost 4 bases, the J end lost 3 bases, and 12 bases lay between the germline ends. CDR1 and CDR2 from the germline V gene are LNHDA and SQIVND (reference sequence). This CDR3 has 15 amino acids. In DNA, the CDR3 is TGTGCCAGTAGTACCTACCCGCCGGACACCGGGGAGCTGTTTTTT. As protein: CASSTYPPDTGELFF.

This rearrangement joins TRBV27 to TRBJ2-5, with TRBD1 identical over 7 bases. This CDR3 has 14 residues. Germline CDR1 and CDR2: MNHEY and SMNVEV (reference sequence). The V segment lost 4 bases and the J segment 2 bases; nucleotides outside the gene matches: 4. The CDR3 DNA follows: TGTGCCAGCAGTTCCCAGGGGGAGCAAGAGACCCAGTACTTC. Protein: CASSSQGEQETQYF.

This clonotype was found a few times. The chain combines TRBV7-9 with TRBJ2-1; the D is unclear. Germline loops: CDR1 SEHNR, CDR2 FQNEAQ (reference sequence). V gave up 8 bases and J gave up 0 bases, with 14 bases separating them. The CDR3 is made up of 15 amino acids. This CDR3 reads CASGGRLGSYNEQFF. DNA for the CDR3: TGTGCCAGCGGTGGTCGGTTAGGCTCCTACAATGAGCAGTTCTTC.

The J gene is TRBJ2-1, the V gene TRBV7-8; D is undetermined. This CDR3 is 13 amino acids long. Germline CDR1 and CDR2: SGHVS and FQNEAQ. Trimming took off 3 bases at V and 10 bases at J, with 13 bases between the two ends. The CDR3 sequence is CASSFPGPTEQFF. The CDR3 DNA reads as TGTGCCAGCAGCTTTCCTGGGCCGACAGAGCAGTTCTTC.

This clonotype was observed a few times. The chain links TRBV6-5 to TRBJ2-2; the D gene is possibly TRBD1 (6 bases). The V gene's germline CDR1 is MNHEY and CDR2 SVGAGI. V lost 5 bases and J lost 2, with 12 bases in between. This CDR3 comprises 15 residues. For the CDR3, the DNA is TGTGCCAGCAGTCAACAGGGCGGAAACACCGGGGAGCTGTTTTTT. It specifies CASSQQGGNTGELFF.

The chain carries TRBV5-1 and TRBJ2-1; the match to TRBD2 covers 10 bases. The V segment lost 3 bases and the J segment 6 bases; nucleotides outside the gene matches: 6. The CDR3 spans 15 residues. The germline CDR1 and CDR2 sequences are SGHRS and YFSETQ. The CDR3 DNA reads as TGCGCCAGCAGCTGGCAAACTAGCGGGACCAATGAGCAGTTCTTC. Its protein product is CASSWQTSGTNEQFF.

In this sample, this clonotype turned up a few times. V usage is TRBV29-1 and J usage is TRBJ2-5, with a tentative D call TRBD2 (6 bases). Germline assignment: CDR1 SQVTM and CDR2 ANQGSEA. The V and J ends lost 4 bases and 1 base respectively, with 16 bases between them. The CDR3 consists of 15 residues. CDR3 residues: CSVVGTGASQETQYF. In nucleotides, the CDR3 is TGCAGCGTTGTTGGGACGGGAGCGTCCCAAGAGACCCAGTACTTC.

The rearrangement joins TRBV6-5 to TRBJ2-7, with 8 bases identical to TRBD2. Losses at the gene ends were 6 bases for V and 2 bases for J; bases not matched to a gene: 12. The CDR3 sequence is 16 residues long. In germline, CDR1 is MNHEY, CDR2 SVGAGI. The CDR3, as DNA: TGTGCCAGCAGCCCCTTTGGGGTAGCGGGACCCTACGAGCAGTACTTC. Translation gives CASSPFGVAGPYEQYF.

The V gene is TRBV6-1, the J gene TRBJ1-5; 8 bases match TRBD1. In germline, CDR1 is MNHNS, CDR2 SASEGT. The CDR3 totals 14 residues. V lost 3 bases, J lost 6 bases, and 4 bases stayed unmatched. The CDR3 nucleotides are TGTGCCAGCAGTGAGGACAGGGTCGGTCAGCCCCAGCATTTT. Translated, it gives CASSEDRVGQPQHF.

The gene calls are TRBV20-1 and TRBJ2-1, with a possible D match to TRBD2 (6 bases). The CDR3 is 17 residues long. Deletions cut 0 bases from V and 1 base from J, with 16 bases between. Germline CDR1 reads DFQATT; CDR2 reads SNEGSKA (reference sequence). The CDR3 DNA reads TGCAGTGCTAGAGATGAGCCGCGGGAAATTTCCTACAATGAGCAGTTCTTC. It is translated as CSARDEPREISYNEQFF.

The chain carries TRBV29-1 and TRBJ2-2, with 15 positions matching TRBD2. V lost 4 bases to trimming and J lost 4 bases; unmatched junction nucleotides: 4. CDR3 length: 16 residues. Germline assignment: CDR1 SQVTM and CDR2 ANQGSEA. Written as DNA, the CDR3 is TGCAGCGTTGCCGGGACTAGCGGGAGGAGCACCGGGGAGCTGTTTTTT. Its translation is CSVAGTSGRSTGELFF.

This clonotype was recorded at least ten times. V usage is TRBV29-1 and J usage is TRBJ1-1, with a tentative D call TRBD1 (5 bases). The length of the CDR3 is 10 residues. The V end lost 7 bases, the J end lost 7 bases, and 10 bases lay between the germline ends. Per the germline V gene, CDR1 is SQVTM and CDR2 is ANQGSEA. The CDR3 sequence: CSAPGSEAFF. The CDR3 DNA reads TGCAGCGCCCCAGGGAGTGAAGCTTTCTTT. The whole variable domain, filled in from reference TRBV29-1 and TRBJ1-1, reads SAVISQKPSRDICQRGTSLTIQCQVDSQVTMMFWYRQQPGQSLTLIATANQGSEATYESGFVIDKFPISRPNLTFSTLTVSNMSPEDSSIYLCSAPGSEAFFGQGTRLTVV.

The chain employs TRBV12-3 or TRBV12-4 and TRBJ2-7, with 10 bases identical to TRBD1. CDR3 length: 15 amino acids. V was pared by 5 bases and J by 3 bases, with 7 bases of the junction left unmatched. CDR3 in amino acids: CASSDPGQGNYEQYF. CDR3 nucleotides: TGTGCCAGCAGTGACCCGGGACAGGGGAACTACGAGCAGTACTTC.

The V gene is TRBV6-5, the J gene TRBJ1-1; the D is unclear. Germline V gene sequence: CDR1 MNHEY, CDR2 SVGAGI. Trimming took 8 bases from V and 0 from J, leaving 13 bases between them. This CDR3 contains 14 residues. Here the CDR3 DNA reads TGTGCCAGCTCCGTACGGAATATGAACACTGAAGCTTTCTTT. Protein: CASSVRNMNTEAFF.

This clonotype was counted at least ten times. J is TRBJ2-7 and V is TRBV29-1; the D gene is possibly TRBD1 (6 bases). The length of the CDR3 is 12 residues. Germline lookup yields CDR1 SQVTM and CDR2 ANQGSEA. V was cut by 6 bases and J by 5 bases, with 14 bases left in between. DNA for the CDR3: TGCAGCGTAGGGGGAGTGGCGGACGAGCAGTACTTC. It specifies CSVGGVADEQYF.

This clonotype was seen a handful of times. This rearrangement joins TRBV2 to TRBJ2-1; 12 positions agree with TRBD1. Germline V gives CDR1 SNHLY, CDR2 FYNNEI. The length of the CDR3 is 15 residues. Losses at the gene ends were 11 bases for V and 8 bases for J; bases not matched to a gene: 13. This chain's CDR3 is CAARVPGQGAYEQFF. Written as DNA, the CDR3 is TGTGCCGCACGGGTCCCGGGACAGGGGGCCTATGAGCAGTTCTTC.

The chain links TRBV5-1 to TRBJ2-3; TRBD2 is a possible D gene (6 bases). The length of the CDR3 is 17 residues. Germline lookup yields CDR1 SGHRS and CDR2 YFSETQ. V dropped 0 bases and J dropped 0 bases, with 14 bases sitting between them. CDR3 loop: CASSLDGTGASTDTQYF. CDR3 sequence (DNA): TGCGCCAGCAGCTTGGATGGGACTGGAGCTAGCACAGATACGCAGTATTTT.

This clonotype has just a few counts. V gene TRBV5-1 combines with J gene TRBJ2-1; 9 nucleotides match TRBD2. Germline CDR1 and CDR2: SGHRS and YFSETQ. The CDR3 is 17 residues long. The J segment lost 4 bases and the V segment lost 0 bases, leaving 8 bases of the junction unmatched. CDR3 residues: CASSLAGLAGMYNEQFF. CDR3 DNA sequence: TGCGCCAGCAGCTTGGCCGGGCTAGCGGGAATGTACAATGAGCAGTTCTTC.

The genes are TRBV9 and TRBJ1-3; D is ambiguous. V was clipped by 1 base and J by 8 bases, with 10 bases between them. The CDR3 spans 13 residues. Germline V gene lookup returns CDR1 SGDLS and CDR2 YYNGEE. The CDR3 loop is CASSVTPGDTIYF. DNA for the CDR3: TGTGCCAGCAGCGTAACCCCGGGAGACACCATATATTTT.